This T cell receptor beta chain derives from a study of T-cell reconstitution after alpha-beta-depleted transplantation in children. Study outcomes and limitations: Several hundred graft clones that had expanded were reportedly the source of alpha-beta T cells about two months after transplant. High day-60 TCRbeta diversity in some patients came from surviving recipient T cells and thymic progenitors. T cells produced anew were the main source of T-cell counts and diversity one year after transplant.

At least ten counts were recorded for this clonotype. The antigen is unknown. Germline V gene sequence: CDR1 SNHLY, CDR2 FYNNEI. The ends were cut back, 4 bases at V and 0 bases at J, with 13 bases in the middle. The CDR3 extends over 15 amino acids. Preparation of the TCRbeta library involved a method that used unique molecular identifiers. TCRdb re-called the PCR reads through MiXCR, storing one row per CDR3 protein. The table has 700,000 to 950,000 distinct CDR3 sequences, under 20% seen once; the top ten hold roughly 5%. The sample in question was PBMCs, mostly from graft donor cells, obtained 360 days after TCRalphabeta/CD19-depleted stem cell transplant. The chain links TRBV2 to TRBJ2-7; TRBD1 is a possible D gene (5 bases). The TCR originated in a male patient between 5 and 17 years old who had a stem cell transplant for acute lymphoblastic leukemia, so the T cells may come from the graft donor. CDR3 residues: CASSAPTDVSYEQYF. The CDR3 DNA reads TGTGCCAGCAGTGCCCCGACAGACGTCTCCTACGAGCAGTACTTC.